The subject of this entry is one TCR beta chain. This entry belongs to a study of cytomegalovirus exposure and HLA in healthy donors. Across the study: The study placed 80% to 90% of its approximately 400 genotyped donors in the Caucasian-associated ancestry cluster.

V lost 5 bases, J lost 8 bases, and 24 bases lay in between. CDR1 is MNHNY and CDR2 is SVGAGI in the germline V gene (reference sequence). The CDR3 contains 16 residues. 60 Vbeta and 13 Jbeta primers were used in PCR. TCRdb's table, derived via immunoSEQ multiplex PCR, lists solely in-frame clones and lacks some. The sample lists 150,000 to 200,000 clones; roughly 80% were seen once. The V call is TRBV6-6, the J call TRBJ1-1; D perhaps matches TRBD1 (6 bases). Input material: PBMCs. The source is a woman under 30 in good health and CMV-seropositive. CDR3 protein: CASSPFTGNRDGEAFF. DNA of the CDR3: TGTGCCAGCAGTCCCTTTACTGGCAACAGGGACGGGGAAGCTTTCTTT.